The source of this TCR beta chain is a study of breast tumors, draining lymph nodes, adjacent tissues. The CDR3 has 15 amino acids. CDR1 is MNHEY and CDR2 is SVGAGI in the germline V gene. Trimming pared 0 bases from V and 9 bases from J, leaving 15 bases between. From the multiplex PCR reads, TCRdb called clonotypes with MiXCR, one entry per CDR3 protein. This table holds 60,000 to 70,000 distinct CDR3 sequences, 45% to 60% found once. The table lists this clonotype with many counts. The clonotype originates from a female donor with breast cancer. Some clones in this sample may be carry-over from other donors' samples. V and J are TRBV6-5 and TRBJ1-5, with D possibly TRBD1 on 6 matching bases. Sequencing was performed on breast tumor tissue. The CDR3 loop is CASSYSNREGGPQHF. The DNA of the CDR3 is TGTGCCAGCAGTTACTCGAACAGGGAAGGGGGGCCCCAGCATTTT.